A single sample gave rise to the 26 T cell receptor beta chains below, sequenced in a study of OX40 agonist ivuxolimab in advanced cancers. Measured with immunoSEQ multiplex PCR; TCRdb has only the in-frame clones, and not every one. The sample has tens of thousands of clones; around 83% are singletons. The source material was CD4+ or CD8+ T cells sorted from blood, sampled in a trial of the OX40 agonist ivuxolimab. The receptor set was obtained from an adult with an advanced solid tumor such as melanoma, head and neck, liver or kidney cancer.

This rearrangement joins TRBV7-2 to TRBJ1-5, with 7 bases aligning to TRBD1. The CDR3 is 15 residues long. Germline V gives CDR1 SGHTA, CDR2 FQGNSA. Trimming removed 3 bases from V and 2 bases from J; junction bases left unmatched: 4. The CDR3 nucleotides read TGTGCCAGCAGCTTCAGGACAGGCCGCAATCAGCCCCAGCATTTT. Protein product: CASSFRTGRNQPQHF.

CDR3: CASSLVWDRSTGELFF. The CDR3 coding sequence is TGTGCCAGCAGCTTAGTATGGGATAGGAGCACCGGGGAGCTGTTTTTT. The V call is TRBV7-6, the J call TRBJ2-2; no firm D call. Germline loops: CDR1 SGHVS, CDR2 FNYEAQ. The CDR3 loop spans 16 amino acids. V was cut by 1 base and J by 4 bases, with 13 bases left in between. The whole variable domain, remainder taken from reference TRBV7-6 and TRBJ2-2, is GAGVSQSPRYKVTKRGQDVALRCDPISGHVSLYWYRQALGQGPEFLTYFNYEAQQDKSGLPNDRFSAERPEGSISTLTIQRTEQRDSAMYRCASSLVWDRSTGELFFGEGSRLTVL.

Only a few counts were recorded for this clone. The rearrangement uses TRBV7-2 and TRBJ2-3; D remains unclear. Germline V gene data show CDR1 as SGHTA and CDR2 as FQGNSA. The V end lost 4 bases, the J end lost 2 bases, and 7 bases lay between the germline ends. The CDR3 extends over 13 amino acids. CDR3 DNA: TGTGCCAGCAGCTCCGCCTCCACAGATACGCAGTATTTT. Its translation is CASSSASTDTQYF.

The rearrangement joins TRBV5-1 to TRBJ1-2; 8 bases agree with TRBD1. The germline CDR1 and CDR2 sequences are SGHRS and YFSETQ. The CDR3 covers 13 residues. Trimming took 2 bases from V and 13 from J; bases not matched to a gene: 10. CDR3 bases: TGCGCCAGCAGCTTCCCCGACGACAGGGGACGCACCTTC. The encoded protein is CASSFPDDRGRTF.

As concerns this clone: The germline gene is not matched at one end of the junction; a read error may be the cause. This chain joins TRBV9 and TRBJ2-1; D unresolved. CDR3 length: 14 residues. CDR1 SGDLS and CDR2 YYNGEE come from the germline V gene. The CDR3 here is CASSDGPAYDEQFF. In DNA, the CDR3 is TGTGCCAGCAGCGACGGACCAGCCTACGATGAGCAGTTCTTC.

This clone showed up just a few times. This chain uses TRBV27 with TRBJ1-4, with D tentatively TRBD1 (6 bases). Germline V CDR1 and CDR2: MNHEY, SMNVEV (reference sequence). Trimming stripped 5 bases from V and 10 bases from J, with 20 bases between. CDR3 size: 15 residues. The CDR3 loop reads CASSPAGVLLGKLFF. CDR3 DNA sequence: TGTGCCAGCAGTCCGGCAGGGGTTCTTTTAGGAAAACTGTTTTTT. The complete variable domain, with remaining parts taken from reference TRBV27 and TRBJ1-4, reads EAQVTQNPRYLITVTGKKLTVTCSQNMNHEYMSWYRQDPGLGLRQIYYSMNVEVTDKGDVPEGYKVSRKEKRNFPLILESPSPNQTSLYFCASSPAGVLLGKLFFGSGTQLSVL.

The chain is built from TRBV29-1 and TRBJ1-6; D perhaps matches TRBD1 (6 bases). This CDR3 region has 15 residues. Germline assignment: CDR1 SQVTM and CDR2 ANQGSEA. Trimming cost V 6 bases and J 7 bases, with 19 bases left between them. The CDR3 nucleotides read TGCAGCGTAACAACAGGGATTGGAAGAAATTCACCCCTCCACTTT. This codes for CSVTTGIGRNSPLHF.

The DNA for the CDR3 is TGTGCCAGCAGCACAACTAGCGGGCCGATCTCCTACAATGAGCAGTTCTTC. It encodes CASSTTSGPISYNEQFF. V and J are TRBV28 and TRBJ2-1; 9 nucleotides match TRBD2. With V trimmed by 6 bases and J by 0 bases, 9 bases remained unmatched. The CDR3 runs to 17 residues. Germline V CDR1 and CDR2: MDHEN, SYDVKM.

The V gene is TRBV27, the J gene TRBJ2-1, with no clear D. V was pared by 6 bases and J by 10 bases, with 16 bases between. The length of the CDR3 is 13 residues. Germline V CDR1 and CDR2: MNHEY, SMNVEV (reference sequence). This chain's CDR3 is CASSDWSPGEQFF. The CDR3 bases are TGTGCCAGCAGCGACTGGTCCCCTGGGGAGCAGTTCTTC.

The rearrangement uses TRBV28 and TRBJ2-6; 7 positions agree with TRBD1. Germline V gene sequence: CDR1 MDHEN, CDR2 SYDVKM. Trimming took 5 bases from V and 5 from J; bases not matched to a gene: 9. This CDR3 comprises 16 residues. The CDR3 nucleotides read TGTGCCAGCAGTCCCCTCCGGGACAGACGGGCCAACGTCCTGACTTTC. Protein sequence: CASSPLRDRRANVLTF.

J is TRBJ2-1 and V is TRBV21-1; the table's D call of TRBD2 was not tested on the DNA. TRBV21-1 is a documented pseudogene. The CDR3 is made up of 16 amino acids. CDR3: CASSKEELTSYNEQFF. In DNA form, the CDR3 reads TGTGCCAGCAGCAAAGAAGAGTTAACCTCCTACAATGAGCAGTTCTTC.

The chain uses TRBV5-1 and TRBJ1-4, with 9 bases identical to TRBD1. The CDR3 runs to 15 residues. Germline assignment: CDR1 SGHRS and CDR2 YFSETQ. Germline trimming cut 4 bases from V and 13 bases from J; bases unmatched to any gene: 14. CDR3 residues: CASSAVPGQGSILFF. The CDR3 bases are TGCGCCAGCAGCGCGGTTCCGGGACAGGGCAGTATACTGTTTTTT.

CDR3: CASSFGGVSTDTQYF. In DNA, the CDR3 is TGTGCCAGCAGCTTTGGTGGAGTTAGCACAGATACGCAGTATTTT. The chain combines TRBV7-8 with TRBJ2-3; D is unclear. V was pared by 3 bases and J by 0 bases, with 10 bases between. The CDR3 has 15 residues. Germline V gene data show CDR1 as SGHVS and CDR2 as FQNEAQ.

This chain links TRBV27 with TRBJ2-1, with 8 bases fitting TRBD2. The CDR3 extends over 20 amino acids. Per germline, CDR1 MNHEY and CDR2 SMNVEV (reference sequence). V was pared by 0 bases and J by 4 bases, with 17 bases of the junction left unmatched. CDR3 sequence: CASSLSGAGGPSDMYNEQFF. CDR3 nucleotide sequence: TGTGCCAGCAGTTTATCGGGGGCGGGGGGTCCAAGCGATATGTACAATGAGCAGTTCTTC.

The rearrangement joins TRBV2 to TRBJ2-7; D might be TRBD1 (7 bases). CDR1 and CDR2 from the germline V gene are SNHLY and FYNNEI. There are 16 residues in the CDR3. V was cut by 3 bases and J by 2 bases, with 17 bases left in between. The DNA for the CDR3 is TGTGCCAGCAGTGAGAATAGGCAGGGGGGAACCTACGAGCAGTACTTC. It specifies CASSENRQGGTYEQYF.

With regard to this clone: Other DNA sequences in this specimen translate into the identical CDR3. The chain employs TRBV7-3 and TRBJ2-4; weak D call: TRBD2 (7 bases). The CDR3 has 13 residues. CDR1 SGHTA and CDR2 FQGTGA come from the germline V gene. Trimming shortened V by 1 base and J by 9 bases, and 10 bases separated the two germline ends. DNA for the CDR3: TGTGCCAGCAGCTTAATAGGGGGGGGCATTCAGTACTTC. It encodes CASSLIGGGIQYF.

A single count supports this clone. The V and J genes are TRBV7-3 and TRBJ2-5, with 9 nucleotides matching TRBD2. Germline values: CDR1 SGHTA, CDR2 FQGTGA. The CDR3 spans 15 residues. Germline trimming cut 0 bases from V and 1 base from J; bases unmatched to any gene: 0. The CDR3 reads CASSLTSGSQETQYF. DNA of the CDR3: TGTGCCAGCAGCTTAACTAGCGGGAGCCAAGAGACCCAGTACTTC.

The chain is built from TRBV5-1 and TRBJ2-3; D may match TRBD1 or TRBD2 (5 bases each). This CDR3 contains 15 residues. V was shortened by 5 bases and J by 5 bases, with 18 bases between the two germline ends. Germline CDR1 reads SGHRS; CDR2 reads YFSETQ. DNA for the CDR3: TGCGCCAGCAGACAAGGGACGTCGTATGGAGATACGCAGTATTTT. It codes for CASRQGTSYGDTQYF.

This clone was seen only once. DNA for the CDR3: TGTGCCAGCAGCTTAGTACGGGACAGAGAGTACGAGCAGTACTTC. Translated, it gives CASSLVRDREYEQYF. The genes are TRBV11-3 and TRBJ2-7; 7 nucleotides match TRBD1. Germline lookup yields CDR1 SGHNT and CDR2 YENEEA. This CDR3 comprises 15 residues. The V and J ends lost 1 base and 4 bases, in that order; junction bases with no gene match: 7.

The chain combines TRBV19 with TRBJ1-3; no firm D call. The length of the CDR3 is 16 residues. From germline, CDR1 is LNHDA and CDR2 SQIVND (reference sequence). V lost 0 bases and J lost 0, with 9 bases in between. DNA for the CDR3: TGTGCCAGTAGTATAGAACGGCCCCTCTCTGGAAACACCATATATTTT. Residues: CASSIERPLSGNTIYF.

On this clone itself: This sample includes further DNA sequences coding for the same CDR3. The V and J genes are TRBV11-3 and TRBJ2-7; D uncertain. CDR3 size: 11 residues. V lost 1 base, J lost 7 bases, and 5 bases lay in between. CDR1 and CDR2 (germline): SGHNT, YENEEA. The chain's CDR3 is CASSLASEQYF. The CDR3 DNA reads TGTGCCAGCAGCTTAGCCAGTGAGCAGTACTTC.

J is TRBJ1-3 and V is TRBV11-3, with D possibly matching TRBD1 (5 bases). The V gene's germline CDR1 is SGHNT and CDR2 YENEEA. This CDR3 contains 13 residues. The germline V and J ends were trimmed by 5 bases and 4 bases, with 9 bases remaining between them. The CDR3: CASSPGTGNTIYF. CDR3 bases: TGTGCCAGCAGCCCCGGGACCGGAAACACCATATATTTT.

The chain employs TRBV20-1 and TRBJ2-1; D is undetermined. Germline V gene sequence: CDR1 DFQATT, CDR2 SNEGSKA (reference sequence). The CDR3 covers 9 residues. Trimming shortened V by 5 bases and J by 10 bases, and 6 bases separated the two germline ends. The CDR3 DNA follows: TGCAGTGCTCGCGAGGAGCAGTTCTTC. Protein sequence: CSAREEQFF.

The gene calls are TRBV6-1 and TRBJ2-2; no firm D call. There are 15 residues in the CDR3. Trimming took 2 bases from V and 3 from J, leaving 10 bases between them. Germline loops: CDR1 MNHNS, CDR2 SASEGT. Written as DNA, the CDR3 is TGTGCCAGCAGTGAATTCGGATCGGACACCGGGGAGCTGTTTTTT. Translating gives CASSEFGSDTGELFF.

The chain couples TRBV5-4 to TRBJ1-4; D is uncertain. The CDR3 totals 14 residues. The V and J ends lost 4 bases and 8 bases respectively, with 15 bases between them. Germline CDR1 and CDR2: SGHNT and YYREEE (reference sequence). Written as DNA, the CDR3 is TGTGCCAGCAGCCCTGACACTGGCCCCGAAAAACTGTTTTTT. Its translation is CASSPDTGPEKLFF.

The chain links TRBV19 to TRBJ1-1; D gene ambiguous. CDR3 length: 11 amino acids. V was pared by 4 bases and J by 11 bases, with 11 bases between. Germline CDR1 LNHDA, CDR2 SQIVND (reference sequence). The CDR3 coding sequence is TGTGCCAGTAGTACTTTCTCGTTGGCTTTCTTT. Protein: CASSTFSLAFF.